This T cell receptor (beta chain) was recovered during a study of a mutant IDH1 vaccine in newly diagnosed glioma. Time point of the sample: week 23, last vaccination. Vaccine doses each comprised 300 ug of mutant IDH1 20-mer peptide, with topical imiquimod. Trimming removed 3 bases from V and 8 bases from J, with 10 bases in between. Germline loops: CDR1 LNHDA, CDR2 SQIVND (reference sequence). CDR3 length: 12 residues. This clone has a handful of counts. Its antigen is unknown. The table came from immunoSEQ multiplex PCR; TCRdb's copy has only in-frame clones and leaves some out. The sample carries tens of thousands of clones, roughly 76% recorded once.

The source was PBMCs, collected from a glioma patient whose treatment included an IDH1 peptide vaccine. This clonotype originated in a middle-aged man with glioma. V and J are TRBV19 and TRBJ1-2, with D maybe TRBD1 (6 bases). This CDR3 is CASSIDGGGYTF. The CDR3 region has the DNA TGTGCCAGTAGTATCGATGGGGGCGGCTACACCTTC.